The source of this TCR beta chain is a study of CD8 T cells in Susac syndrome (dated by TCRdb to between 2018 and 2021). Regarding the complete study: Repertoire sequencing was used to test whether CD8+ T cell activation and differentiation in Susac syndrome was antigen driven. CD8+ T cell repertoire clonality was compared between some 13 healthy donors, about 14 Susac syndrome patients and 15 or so multiple sclerosis patients.

RNA was extracted with the RNeasy kit and roughly 0.45 to 1 ug was reverse transcribed using random hexamers. TCR beta CDR3 regions were amplified with the immunoSEQ multiplex PCR assay covering 54 Vbeta and 13 Jbeta segments. Bias from PCR amplification was corrected by using a synthetic template baseline for primer optimization and for computational correction. The source study handled its data this way. Reads were assigned to V, D and J genes according to IMGT and analyzed in immunoSEQ Analyzer, with only productive sequences retained. Clonality was computed as one minus Shannon entropy normalized by log2 of the number of productive unique sequences. For each patient and control, public and private clones were evaluated among the 100 most prevalent clones. A clone was defined as Susac-specific if it was absent from the healthy and MS cohorts, from more than 850 published viral clones and from other ImmuneACCESS disease sequences. The public sequencing data were trimmed at Q25 with fastp and processed into clonotypes with MiXCR by TCRdb, which kept only in-frame beta chains. CDR3 protein duplicates are merged, each entry listing the most common genes and DNA. None of the V and J calls come from the authors' own analysis; TCRdb made them. A total of some 150,000 distinct CDR3 sequences appear in this sample, about 95% of them only once. The ten largest clones add up to 0.14% to 0.15% of the sample.

The full study reports these points: The number of individuals in the TCR sequencing and HLA analysis was recognized as being relatively small.

High-throughput TCR beta sequencing profiled peripheral blood CD8+ and CD4+ T cells from healthy donors, Susac syndrome patients and multiple sclerosis patients. The multiple sclerosis controls were treatment-naive patients who had stable or active relapsing-remitting disease and met the revised McDonald criteria. CD8+ TEMRA cells were enriched by FACS, while bulk CD8+ and CD4+ T cells were purified by magnetic negative isolation. Blood was collected in EDTA tubes and processed within 24 hours, with PBMCs isolated through density gradient centrifugation. PBMCs intended for TCR sequencing were cryopreserved in liquid nitrogen and were subsequently thawed in a 37 degrees C water bath. The sorted or isolated CD4+, CD8+ and CD8+ TEMRA cells had a purity of 90% or higher. CDR3 length: 12 amino acids, cysteine to phenylalanine. The DNA shown is the 36-base CDR3, in frame from base 1. V sheds 0 bases and J sheds 6 bases, leaving 9 bases between their ends. According to the germline V gene (reference sequence), CDR1 reads DFQATT and CDR2 reads SNEGSKA.

As concerns this clonotype: Its antigen is currently not known. No clone much larger than this one lies a single base away; base qualities are absent.

This sequence was found in a human donor with multiple sclerosis. Sequencing was carried out using CD8+ T cells from PBMCs. The rearranged chain carries TRBV20-1 and TRBJ2-7, with the D gene too uncertain to name. For the CDR3, the sequence is CSARDKGSEQYF. The base sequence is TGCAGTGCTAGAGATAAAGGAAGCGAGCAGTACTTC.